Each of the 22 T cell receptor beta chains below was sequenced from the same sample in a study of regulatory T cells in long-lasting Graves disease. To make TCR beta libraries, researchers used iRepertoire HTBI primers and Arm-PCR of CDR3 regions. TCRdb redid the calling of the multiplex PCR reads with MiXCR, one entry per CDR3 protein. Of a few hundred thousand distinct CDR3 sequences in the sample, around 20% are singletons; the top ten hold roughly 26%. Time point here: persistent/refractory GD, antithyroid drugs over 5 years with positive TRAb. Preparation of the TCR library used RNA extracted from PBMCs. Sample: peripheral blood mononuclear cells (PBMCs), taken when the disease was refractory, from a patient treated with antithyroid drugs. The origin of the receptors is a female donor with Graves disease.

This chain connects TRBV7-9 to TRBJ2-7; 14 positions agree with TRBD2. The V gene's germline CDR1 is SEHNR and CDR2 FQNEAQ (reference sequence). CDR3 length equals 15 residues. V lost 5 bases, J lost 2 bases, and 2 bases stayed unmatched. The CDR3 loop is CASSGTSGSPYEQYF. The CDR3 nucleotides read TGTGCCAGCAGCGGGACTAGCGGGAGTCCCTACGAGCAGTACTTC.

As concerns this clonotype: An end of the junction differs from the germline gene, which may be a read error. The V and J genes are TRBV7-2 and TRBJ2-1; D is uncertain. CDR3 length: 13 amino acids. The germline V gene has CDR1 SGHTA and CDR2 FQGNSA. DNA of the CDR3: TGTGCCAGCAGCTTATTGTACTTCAATGAGCAATTCTTC. This sequence encodes CASSLLYFNEQFF. The variable domain in full, with the rest retrieved from reference TRBV7-2 and TRBJ2-1, is GAGVSQSPSNKVTEKGKDVELRCDPISGHTALYWYRQSLGQGLEFLIYFQGNSAPDKSGLPSDRFSAERTGGSVSTLTIQRTQQEDSAVYLCASSLLYFNEQFFGPGTRLTVL.

This clonotype was seen ten or more times. The chain couples TRBV11-2 to TRBJ2-4; no clear D. The V and J ends lost 5 bases and 6 bases respectively, with 14 bases between them. The CDR3 has 14 amino acids. Germline V gene lookup returns CDR1 SGHAT and CDR2 FQNNGV. CDR3 loop: CASSHDPDVNIQYF. The CDR3 DNA sequence: TGTGCCAGCAGCCACGATCCGGACGTAAACATTCAGTACTTC.

The gene calls are TRBV30 and TRBJ2-7; D is unclear. The CDR3 extends over 13 amino acids. Trimming took 3 bases from V and 0 from J, leaving 9 bases between them. The germline gives CDR1 GTSNPN, CDR2 SVGIG (reference sequence). The CDR3 sequence: CAWSDGSSYEQYF. CDR3 DNA sequence: TGTGCCTGGAGCGACGGGTCCTCCTACGAGCAGTACTTC.

This clonotype turned up a few times. An end of the junction differs from the germline gene, which may be a read error. The rearrangement links TRBV5-1 to TRBJ2-7, with TRBD2 matching 12 bases. The CDR3 consists of 13 residues. Germline assignment: CDR1 SGHRS and CDR2 YFSETQ. CDR3 nucleotide sequence: TGCGCCAGCAGCTTCGGACTAGCGGGAACATGTAGGTTC. Amino acid sequence: CASSFGLAGTCRF.

This rearrangement joins TRBV13 to TRBJ1-1; unclear D gene. Trimming removed 1 base at V and 5 bases at J, with 14 bases between. CDR3 size: 15 residues. Germline V gene lookup returns CDR1 PRHDT and CDR2 FYEKMQ (reference sequence). The CDR3 sequence is CASSLVWVRRTEAFF. DNA of the CDR3: TGTGCCAGCAGCTTAGTATGGGTCAGGCGGACTGAAGCTTTCTTT.

This clonotype was detected a few times. The V call is TRBV28, the J call TRBJ1-5; TRBD1 matches 7 bases. Germline V gives CDR1 MDHEN, CDR2 SYDVKM. CDR3 size: 16 residues. Losses at the gene ends were 3 bases for V and 3 bases for J; bases not matched to a gene: 8. CDR3 sequence: CASSLDRQVPNQPQHF. The CDR3 DNA reads TGTGCCAGCAGTTTGGACAGGCAGGTCCCCAATCAGCCCCAGCATTTT.

In this sample, this clonotype turned up many times. The chain joins TRBV24-1 to TRBJ1-1; D gene uncertain. The CDR3 runs to 10 residues. V was pared by 7 bases and J by 5 bases, with 4 bases between. The germline CDR1 and CDR2 sequences are KGHDR and SFDVKD. The CDR3 DNA follows: TGTGCCACCAGGGGTACTGAAGCTTTCTTT. Amino acid sequence: CATRGTEAFF.

This chain connects TRBV27 to TRBJ1-5, with 10 nucleotides matching TRBD1. Germline V gene sequence: CDR1 MNHEY, CDR2 SMNVEV (reference sequence). The CDR3 totals 15 residues. Trimming cost V 1 base and J 10 bases; bases outside gene matches: 7. CDR3 amino acids: CASSLLWDRGSPQHF. CDR3 nucleotide sequence: TGTGCCAGCAGTTTATTATGGGACAGGGGCTCCCCCCAGCATTTT.

This clonotype showed up just a few times. The chain uses TRBV20-1 and TRBJ2-5, with TRBD2 matching over 8 bases. CDR1 and CDR2 (germline): DFQATT, SNEGSKA (reference sequence). This CDR3 region has 16 residues. V trimming: 0 bases; J trimming: 5 bases; junction bases outside the gene matches: 11. This chain's CDR3 is CSARDWKREFEETQYF. The CDR3 DNA reads TGCAGTGCTAGAGATTGGAAGCGGGAGTTCGAGGAGACCCAGTACTTC.

This rearrangement joins TRBV20-1 to TRBJ1-4; possible D gene TRBD1, 5 bases. Trimming pared 6 bases from V and 0 bases from J, leaving 11 bases between. CDR1 is DFQATT and CDR2 is SNEGSKA in the germline V gene (reference sequence). The CDR3 has 14 amino acids. CDR3 nucleotide sequence: TGCAGTGCCGCTAGGGACGCAACTAATGAAAAACTGTTTTTT. It specifies CSAARDATNEKLFF.

This clonotype has at least ten counts. The chain employs TRBV2 and TRBJ2-5; D gene unclear. The CDR3 covers 12 residues. V lost 6 bases to trimming and J lost 5 bases, with 10 bases between them. Germline assignment: CDR1 SNHLY and CDR2 FYNNEI. The DNA for the CDR3 is TGTGCCAGCAGCGAGGACCTGGAGACCCAGTACTTC. Encoded protein: CASSEDLETQYF.

A remark on this clonotype: Since a much larger clone is just one base distant, this may be a read error. The chain recombines TRBV28 with TRBJ1-6; D is undetermined. The CDR3 length is 12 residues. Germline V gene lookup returns CDR1 MDHEN and CDR2 SYDVKM. The CDR3 nucleotides read TGTGTCAGCCATGACGGAGACCGTACCCTCCACTTT. The encoded protein is CVSHDGDRTLHF.

About this clonotype: A far larger clone is one base from this, pointing to a likely read error. V is TRBV28 and J is TRBJ2-5; TRBD1 aligns across 10 bases. The J call is uncertain, as TRBJ2-7 better fits the DNA end. The CDR3 loop spans 16 amino acids. Germline V gene lookup returns CDR1 MDHEN and CDR2 SYDVKM. The CDR3 DNA is TGTGTCAGCAGTCCGTCCTCGGGACAGGGGTCCCACGAGCAGTACTTC. Residues: CVSSPSSGQGSHEQYF.

This clonotype has just a few counts. This chain joins TRBV10-3 and TRBJ1-5, with D perhaps matching TRBD1 (5 bases). Germline assignment: CDR1 ENHRY and CDR2 SYGVKD. The germline V and J ends were trimmed by 4 bases and 6 bases, with 10 bases remaining between them. The CDR3 contains 13 residues. The CDR3 here is CAISVGTGQPQHF. The CDR3 bases are TGTGCCATCAGTGTTGGGACCGGTCAGCCCCAGCATTTT.

The rearrangement joins TRBV30 to TRBJ1-2; 9 bases are shared with TRBD1. Unmatched junction bases numbered 6, after V lost 8 bases and J lost 2 bases. Germline V CDR1 and CDR2: GTSNPN, SVGIG (reference sequence). This CDR3 region has 13 residues. CDR3 sequence (DNA): TGTGCCCTATCCACAGGGGGCAACTATGGCTACACCTTC. It translates to CALSTGGNYGYTF.

This clonotype was observed a handful of times. The rearrangement uses TRBV15 and TRBJ2-6, with D tentatively TRBD1 or TRBD2 (6 bases each). CDR1 is LNHNV and CDR2 is YYDKDF in the germline V gene (reference sequence). This CDR3 contains 16 residues. V was trimmed by 1 base and J by 1 base, leaving 8 bases between them. The CDR3 sequence is CATSRAGASGANVLTF. CDR3 nucleotides: TGTGCCACCAGCAGAGCGGGGGCTTCTGGGGCCAACGTCCTGACTTTC. Variable domain in full (rest from reference TRBV15 and TRBJ2-6): DAMVIQNPRYQVTQFGKPVTLSCSQTLNHNVMYWYQQKSSQAPKLLFHYYDKDFNNEADTPDNFQSRRPNTSFCFLDIRSPGLGDTAMYLCATSRAGASGANVLTFGAGSRLTVL.

This clonotype showed up many times. V usage is TRBV24-1 and J usage is TRBJ2-6; D uncertain. Trimming took 5 bases from V and 1 from J, leaving 11 bases between them. The germline gives CDR1 KGHDR, CDR2 SFDVKD. The CDR3 runs 16 residues. CDR3 amino acids: CATSVRTESGANVLTF. The CDR3 nucleotides are TGTGCCACCAGTGTCCGGACGGAGTCTGGGGCCAACGTCCTGACTTTC.

This clonotype was observed a few times. The chain recombines TRBV29-1 with TRBJ1-5, with D possibly TRBD1 on 5 matching bases. Germline-derived CDR1 and CDR2 are SQVTM and ANQGSEA. The length of the CDR3 is 15 residues. CDR3 residues: CTIHPGGPSNQPQHF. The CDR3 nucleotides read TGCACTATCCACCCGGGGGGACCTAGCAATCAGCCCCAGCATTTT.

The chain combines TRBV4-1 with TRBJ1-1; 7 nucleotides agree with TRBD1. The CDR3 spans 18 residues. With 4 bases clipped from V and 3 bases from J, the junction kept 17 bases outside the gene matches. CDR1 MGHRA and CDR2 YSYEKL come from the germline V gene. The CDR3 spells CASSPFPGGGGADTEAFF. Here the CDR3 DNA reads TGCGCCAGCAGCCCCTTTCCAGGGGGGGGAGGCGCGGACACTGAAGCTTTCTTT.

In this sample, this clonotype turned up a few times. The V and J genes are TRBV12-5 and TRBJ1-1; D perhaps matches TRBD1 (5 bases). Trimming took 2 bases from V and 4 from J, leaving 14 bases between them. This CDR3 is 15 amino acids long. The germline V gene encodes CDR1 LGHNT and CDR2 FRNRAP. CDR3 nucleotides: TGTGCTAGTGGTTTGAACGTCCAGGGTGGCACTGAAGCTTTCTTT. Translated, it gives CASGLNVQGGTEAFF.

The genes are TRBV7-9 and TRBJ2-7; a weak D match, TRBD2 (5 bases). Germline V gives CDR1 SEHNR, CDR2 FQNEAQ (reference sequence). The CDR3 has 16 residues. V lost 4 bases to trimming and J lost 0 bases, with 16 bases between them. Here the CDR3 reads CASSSRAGTNSYEQYF. CDR3 nucleotides: TGTGCCAGCAGCTCCCGTGCGGGTACAAACTCCTACGAGCAGTACTTC.